These T cell receptor beta chains were read from a single sample in a study of Graves' ophthalmopathy and Graves' hyperthyroidism. MiXCR, run by TCRdb on the multiplex PCR reads, gives a single entry per CDR3 protein. Counted here are a few hundred thousand distinct CDR3 sequences, about 17% occurring once; the ten biggest clones make up 2% to 3%. Sample: peripheral blood. These receptors all come from an adult woman with stable Graves' hyperthyroidism. Both conserved end residues are part of each CDR3. The order of the fields is D gene, clone size, V gene, J gene, CDR3 protein, CDR3 DNA. A D gene is named only where the DNA matches it firmly. Clone size is shown for a subset of rows, as once, few, many or a class of expanded clone.

>NA|many|TRBV19|TRBJ1-1
CASSYTTGNTEAFF
TGTGCCAGTAGTTATACGACAGGCAACACTGAAGCTTTCTTT
>NA|many|TRBV5-1|TRBJ2-2
CASSLVGLHTGELFF
TGCGCCAGCAGCTTGGTCGGCCTTCACACCGGGGAGCTGTTTTTT
>NA|many|TRBV7-2|TRBJ1-1
CASTLDPMDTEAFF
TGTGCCAGCACCCTGGATCCAATGGACACTGAAGCTTTCTTT
>TRBD1|NA|TRBV19|TRBJ1-1
CASIPPGQGRTEAFF
TGTGCCAGTATTCCCCCGGGACAGGGGAGGACTGAAGCTTTCTTT
>TRBD2|many|TRBV27|TRBJ2-7
CASSHVRLAGGSIHYEQYF
TGTGCCAGCAGCCACGTCCGACTAGCGGGAGGATCTATCCACTACGAGCAGTACTTC
>NA|many|TRBV4-3|TRBJ2-5
CASSQDWGLVETQYF
TGCGCCAGCAGCCAAGATTGGGGGTTGGTCGAGACCCAGTACTTC
>NA|NA|TRBV6-5|TRBJ2-7
CASSLSGARAYEQYF
TGTGCCAGCAGTTTATCCGGGGCTCGTGCCTACGAGCAGTACTTC
>NA|many|TRBV30|TRBJ1-1
CAWSTEGGTEAFF
TGTGCCTGGAGTACGGAAGGAGGTACTGAAGCTTTCTTT
>TRBD2|NA|TRBV3-1|TRBJ2-7
CASSQRFSGRGSSYEQYF
TGTGCCAGCAGCCAACGGTTTAGCGGGAGAGGAAGCTCCTACGAGCAGTACTTC
>NA|many|TRBV27|TRBJ2-7
CASRRLTDMKQYF
TGTGCCAGCAGGAGACTTACCGATATGAAACAGTACTTC
>NA|many|TRBV27|TRBJ2-7
CASSRARDAGWYEQYF
TGTGCCAGCAGTAGGGCCCGGGACGCCGGGTGGTACGAGCAGTACTTC
>TRBD2|few|TRBV27|TRBJ2-5
CASRPTSGDYQETQYF
TGTGCCAGCAGGCCAACTAGCGGAGACTACCAAGAGACCCAGTACTTC
>NA|many|TRBV12-3/TRBV12-4|TRBJ2-2
CASSLDGFTGELFF
TGTGCCAGCAGTTTAGACGGGTTCACCGGGGAGCTGTTTTTT
>TRBD2|many|TRBV11-2|TRBJ2-4
CASSSWTSEAKNIQYF
TGTGCCAGCAGCTCATGGACTAGCGAGGCCAAAAACATTCAGTACTTC
>NA|many|TRBV4-1|TRBJ2-7
CASSQGPGGRQYF
TGCGCCAGCAGCCAAGGCCCCGGGGGCCGGCAGTACTTC
>NA|many|TRBV10-1|TRBJ2-7
CASSPDLGEQYF
TGCGCCAGCAGCCCCGACCTAGGAGAGCAGTACTTC
>TRBD2|many|TRBV6-1|TRBJ2-7
CASKNGGGRASEQYF
TGTGCCAGCAAAAACGGGGGCGGGAGGGCATCCGAGCAGTACTTC
>NA|many|TRBV29-1|TRBJ2-5
CSVQGSSETQYF
TGCAGCGTCCAGGGATCGTCAGAGACCCAGTACTTC
>TRBD2|NA|TRBV20-1|TRBJ2-6
CSAPLAGTGANVLTF
TGCAGTGCCCCTCTAGCGGGAACTGGGGCCAACGTCCTGACTTTC
>TRBD2|few|TRBV9|TRBJ2-5
CASSVQAGGPGETQYF
TGTGCCAGCAGCGTCCAAGCGGGAGGGCCGGGAGAGACCCAGTACTTC
>TRBD2|many|TRBV20-1|TRBJ2-7
CSAETSGRRYEQYF
TGCAGTGCCGAAACTAGCGGGAGAAGATACGAGCAGTACTTC
>NA|many|TRBV7-8|TRBJ2-7
CASSLVWLAGLYF
TGTGCCAGCAGCTTAGTCTGGCTCGCGGGATTGTACTTC
>TRBD1|many|TRBV12-3/TRBV12-4|TRBJ1-5
CASSLDRGGYQPQHF
TGTGCCAGCAGTTTAGACCGAGGGGGCTATCAGCCCCAGCATTTT
>NA|NA|TRBV11-2|TRBJ2-7
CASSLTGMYEQYF
TGTGCCAGCAGCTTAACGGGGATGTACGAGCAGTACTTC
>NA|many|TRBV12-3/TRBV12-4|TRBJ1-3
CASSSRAPRKGNTIYF
TGTGCCAGCAGTTCAAGAGCTCCGAGGAAAGGAAACACCATATATTTT
>NA|many|TRBV29-1|TRBJ2-4
CSASRGSIAKNIQYF
TGCAGCGCTTCCAGGGGATCTATAGCCAAAAACATTCAGTACTTC
>NA|many|TRBV7-8|TRBJ2-4
CASSSREVEYIQYF
TGTGCCAGCAGTTCGAGGGAGGTTGAGTACATTCAGTACTTC
>NA|many|TRBV7-4|TRBJ1-5
CASSLVVGYRDRASSNQPQHF
TGTGCCAGCAGCTTAGTAGTAGGCTACAGGGATAGGGCCTCGAGCAATCAGCCCCAGCATTTT
>NA|many|TRBV10-3|TRBJ1-2
CAISVDRDPGRGYTF
TGTGCCATCAGTGTGGACCGGGACCCAGGACGGGGCTACACCTTC
>TRBD1|few|TRBV6-1|TRBJ1-1
CASLDRGHTEAFF
TGTGCCAGCCTGGACAGGGGGCACACTGAAGCTTTCTTT
>TRBD1|NA|TRBV27|TRBJ2-7
CASSMGQGNEQYF
TGTGCCAGCAGCATGGGACAGGGAAACGAGCAGTACTTC
>TRBD1|few|TRBV13|TRBJ1-2
CASSLGRGPYGYTF
TGTGCCAGCAGCTTAGGCAGGGGGCCGTATGGCTACACCTTC
>NA|many|TRBV6-1|TRBJ2-7
CASSDTGRAYEQYF
TGTGCCAGCAGTGATACAGGGCGGGCCTACGAGCAGTACTTC
>TRBD1|many|TRBV6-1|TRBJ2-7
CASMGFGTGTYEQYF
TGTGCCAGCATGGGATTTGGGACAGGGACCTACGAGCAGTACTTC
>TRBD2|NA|TRBV9|TRBJ2-2
CASSSGTSGTTGELFF
TGTGCCAGCAGCTCCGGGACTAGCGGGACCACCGGGGAGCTGTTTTTT
>NA|NA|TRBV2|TRBJ2-5
CASPGAFKHHLQETQYF
TGTGCCAGCCCTGGAGCTTTTAAGCATCACCTTCAAGAGACCCAGTACTTC
>NA|many|TRBV28|TRBJ2-7
CASSFPSKQTRPGDEQYF
TGTGCCAGCAGTTTTCCCTCAAAACAGACTAGGCCGGGGGACGAGCAGTACTTC
>TRBD2|NA|TRBV12-3/TRBV12-4|TRBJ2-5
CASSAAGTSGSETQYF
TGTGCCAGCAGTGCCGCGGGGACTAGCGGATCTGAGACCCAGTACTTC
>NA|many|TRBV20-1|TRBJ2-5
CSARRSGWNQETQYF
TGCAGTGCTAGGAGAAGCGGGTGGAACCAAGAGACCCAGTACTTC
>NA|many|TRBV6-2/TRBV6-3|TRBJ1-2
CASSPRPGHTNYGYTF
TGTGCCAGCAGTCCACGGCCGGGACACACTAACTATGGCTACACCTTC
>NA|NA|TRBV20-1|TRBJ1-5
CSASYQPQHF
TGCAGTGCTAGCTATCAGCCCCAGCATTTT
>TRBD1|NA|TRBV6-1|TRBJ2-7
CASQNGGQIYEQYF
TGTGCCAGCCAAAATGGGGGACAGATATACGAGCAGTACTTC
>NA|many|TRBV20-1|TRBJ2-3
CSARGPSSTDTQYF
TGCAGTGCTAGAGGTCCCTCTAGCACAGATACGCAGTATTTT